Detailed here is one TCR beta chain. Other nucleotide sequences from this sample produce the same CDR3. This sample stems from a study of shared clonotypes between healthy human individuals. Profiled with immunoSEQ multiplex PCR; TCRdb holds only in-frame clones, not every one. The table shows 2.3 million or so clones, with about 92% occurring only once. Germline V lookup: CDR1 MDHEN, CDR2 SYDVKM. The CDR3 contains 13 residues. Trimming took off 2 bases at V and 3 bases at J, with 7 bases between the two ends. The TCR was taken from a man aged 18 to 35 in good health. Some clones in this sample may be carry-over from other donors' samples. V is TRBV28 and J is TRBJ1-1; D is possibly TRBD1 (5 bases). The sequenced sample consisted of naive CD4+ T cells from PBMCs. Subset defined: CD45RA+ positively selected. DNA of the CDR3: TGTGCCAGCAGTTTAAGCAGGGACACTGAAGCTTTCTTT. Protein product: CASSLSRDTEAFF.